This T cell receptor beta chain appears in the sequencing data of a study of cytomegalovirus exposure and HLA in healthy donors. General study results and limits: Rare TCR sequences dominated, though some public TCRs recurred in many donors.

The method was immunoSEQ multiplex PCR; TCRdb's version includes in-frame clones alone and lacks a portion of them. The profile shows tens of thousands of clones, 70% to 90% of them singletons. The CDR3 has 12 amino acids. V lost 3 bases to trimming and J lost 1 base, with 5 bases between them. Per germline, CDR1 GTSNPN and CDR2 SVGIG (reference sequence). As to this clone: Its antigen is as yet unknown.

This rearrangement joins TRBV30 to TRBJ2-3; D not certain. The TCR originated in a woman under 30 in good health and CMV-seropositive. The sample comprised PBMCs. The CDR3 region has the DNA TGTGCCTGGAGCCGAGGCACAGATACGCAGTATTTT. Amino acid sequence: CAWSRGTDTQYF.